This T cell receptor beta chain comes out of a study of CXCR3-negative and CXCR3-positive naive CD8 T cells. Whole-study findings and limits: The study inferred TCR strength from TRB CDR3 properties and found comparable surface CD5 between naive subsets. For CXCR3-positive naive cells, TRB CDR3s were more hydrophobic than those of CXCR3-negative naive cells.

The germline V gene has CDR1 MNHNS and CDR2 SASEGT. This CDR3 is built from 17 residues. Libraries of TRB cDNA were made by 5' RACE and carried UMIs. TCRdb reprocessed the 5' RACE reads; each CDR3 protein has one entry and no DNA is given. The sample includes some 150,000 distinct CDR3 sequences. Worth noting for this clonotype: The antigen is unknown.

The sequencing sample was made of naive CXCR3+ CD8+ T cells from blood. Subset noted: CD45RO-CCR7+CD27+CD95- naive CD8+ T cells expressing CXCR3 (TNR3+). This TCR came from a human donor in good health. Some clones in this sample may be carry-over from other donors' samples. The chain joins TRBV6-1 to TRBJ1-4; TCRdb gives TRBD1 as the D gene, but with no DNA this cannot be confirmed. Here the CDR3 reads CASSVSPLLAANEKLFF.